This T cell receptor (beta chain) stems from a study of identifying expanded T cells in peripheral blood. General study findings and limits: Clone count variance between approximately two-week samples rose with total template count. About 1.2 clones differed between technical replicates, versus around 15 and 18 over time.

Concerning this clone: What it recognizes is unknown.

V dropped 3 bases and J dropped 7 bases, with 10 bases sitting between them. Germline V gene lookup returns CDR1 SEHNR and CDR2 FQNEAQ (reference sequence). The CDR3 consists of 12 residues. Sequencing used immunoSEQ multiplex PCR; TCRdb keeps in-frame clones, though not all of them. Among roughly 82,000 clones listed, roughly 81% were seen once. V is TRBV7-9 and J is TRBJ2-7; D possibly matches TRBD1 or TRBD2 (5 bases each). The receptor was derived from a person aged 18 to 69 in good health. Sequences were obtained from blood. CDR3 nucleotide sequence: TGTGCCAGCAGCTTGGGGACCGGGGAGCAGTACTTC. As protein: CASSLGTGEQYF. Drawing the rest from reference TRBV7-9 and TRBJ2-7, the complete variable domain is DTGVSQNPRHKITKRGQNVTFRCDPISEHNRLYWYRQTLGQGPEFLTYFQNEAQLEKSRLLSDRFSAERPKGSFSTLEIQRTEQGDSAMYLCASSLGTGEQYFGPGTRLTVT.